The present T cell receptor (beta chain) was sequenced within a study of cytomegalovirus exposure and HLA in healthy donors (dated by TCRdb to 2017 to 2019). Regarding the study in general: An earlier analysis of 587 of the donors reported roughly 300 Gb of sequence data and around 120 million unique TCR beta sequences obtained from roughly 180 million T cells. In a later genetic analysis, genome-wide SNP genotypes for 398 of the 666 donors were used, and that subset was treated as a discovery cohort. Both class I and class II loci were covered by HLA typing, at four-digit resolution. To decide whether each TCR beta V gene segment behaved as functional or pseudogenic, an earlier analysis of fewer than 750 of the donors relied on high-throughput TCR beta sequencing. The genetic ancestry cluster associated with self-reported Caucasian donors included 80% to 90% of the roughly 400 genotyped donors. An early release covering 550 to 650 HLA-typed donors comprised about 300 gigabases of sequencing data and roughly 85 million unique TCR sequences. All discovery cohort repertoires had been generated using a single sequencing platform. Alongside the repertoire data, information on donor age, sex, ethnicity and CMV serostatus was compiled. In a later analysis, previously published TCR beta repertoires from 666 donors were re-analyzed and high-resolution HLA genotyping was added so that TCR occurrence patterns could be studied. Roughly five DR-DQ haplotypes were treated as single units for association and clustering because of strong linkage in the cohort. A separate validation cohort of roughly 110 different subjects was used in addition to the approximately 700-subject first cohort. The study aimed to test whether cataloging public T cell receptors could reveal signatures of past pathogen exposure. Across 300 to 500 genotyped donors of the cohort, an average of roughly 250,000 unique TCR beta nucleotide sequences per donor were sequenced, and approximately 17% of those sequences were non-productive. The study used immunosequencing to profile the T cell repertoires of approximately 650 subjects and linked those repertoires to cytomegalovirus serostatus. Rather than using new phenotypic data, the later analysis identified candidate immune exposures from TCR beta sequences and from how often those sequences occurred across donors. The study combined high-throughput TCR immunosequencing, statistical association of individual TCRs with disease status, and machine learning to predict cytomegalovirus infection status. Typing coverage varied by locus: about 620-630 donors for A, B, C, DRB1 and DQB1; 522 for DQA1; around 570 for DPA1; 450 to 480 for DPB1. Findings and caveats that apply to the study as a whole: The only immune exposure information available for the cohort was CMV serostatus. Approximately 18 rarely observed V segments, including chromosome 9 orphons, were excluded from the earlier analysis of several hundred of the donors because counts were too low. A later analysis found that most CMV-associated TCR beta chains appeared HLA-restricted, with HLA associations seemingly driven largely by CMV exposure. In a later analysis, several top co-occurrence clusters were reported to appear linked to parvovirus B19, influenza, CMV and Epstein-Barr virus. A further reported finding was that TCR beta sequences accurately predicted the HLA-A and HLA-B alleles for most subjects in the first cohort. While some public TCRs were present in many individuals, most TCR sequences turned up only very rarely across donors. Some IMGT-functional V segments, including TRBV6-2 and TRBV6-3, could not be distinguished by the 87-base-pair reads and were therefore excluded. A later analysis associated around 16,000 TCR beta sequences with specific HLA alleles at a false discovery rate of 0.05. The study listed approximately 150 TCR beta chains as associated with cytomegalovirus. Correlated functional status among segregating V segments might reflect linkage disequilibrium, but an unknown experimental factor could not be ruled out. The classifier was reported to diagnose cytomegalovirus status with high specificity and sensitivity in both the original cohort and the validation cohort. In a later analysis, the rate of TCR association differed among HLA loci, with DRB1 alleles having the most associated TCRs and HLA-C alleles having the fewest. In vitro tests confirmed that three of the cytomegalovirus-associated TCR beta chains recognize cytomegalovirus antigens. In an earlier analysis of roughly 560 of the donors, most TCR beta V segments were observed in productive rearrangements about 90% or about 30% of the time, broadly matching IMGT annotations. It was suggested by the authors that the approach could potentially be generalized to other disease states and immunological phenotypes. Compared with the 666-donor mean, donors in an Asian-associated ancestry cluster had fewer N-insertions in productive TCRs, according to a later genetic analysis. Because HLA typing was unavailable for some donors at each locus, only the typed subset was used in association tests. Sequencing depth was assumed to be roughly uniform across donors in the presence/absence analyses, though that assumption may not hold. A group of highly shared sequence variants was considered likely to be a technical artifact of the sequencing pipeline. When HLA alleles, especially DR and DQ, strongly co-occurred, attributing TCR associations to individual alleles was difficult. Only TCR beta chains were sequenced in this cohort, and the absence of alpha or paired-chain data limited detectable features. An association between a missense DCLRE1C variant and V-gene and J-gene trimming of TCR beta chains was found in a later genetic analysis and replicated in an independent cohort. In a later analysis, HLA-associated TCR beta chains showed more clonal expansion and lower generation probabilities than non-associated chains that were equally common.

Taken from the germline V gene, the CDR1 and CDR2 loops are MGHDK and SYGVNS. Relative to germline, V is missing 4 bases and J is missing 0 bases, with 4 bases of the junction outside any gene match. Including cysteine and phenylalanine, the CDR3 has 17 amino acids. CDR3 DNA is the only sequence kept; it has 51 bases, read in frame from the first base. This clone was found a few times. Its antigen remains unidentified. Base qualities were left out, and no much larger clone turns up one base away. Receptors were amplified or captured by the immunoSEQ multiplex PCR assay. For the multiplex PCR, a mixture combining 60 forward primers for TCR Vbeta segments and 13 reverse primers for TCR Jbeta segments was used. The CDR3 region of rearranged TCR beta genes was amplified from genomic DNA by a multiplex PCR assay. Amplified TCR beta libraries were sequenced as 87-base-pair reads on the Illumina HiSeq System. From the authors' description of their analysis: Across the 670 or so repertoires, a later analysis counted 60 million to 90 million unique TCR beta chains, roughly 11 million of which were shared by at least two donors. Raw reads were error-corrected and collapsed into unique sequences with a nearest-neighbor algorithm that merged closely related sequences to remove PCR and sequencing errors. To assign V, D and J gene segments, CDR3 sequences were aligned to IMGT reference sequences. For a sequence to be retained, a match of at least six nucleotides was required to both a V gene segment and a J gene segment. A rearrangement was called productive if the CDR3 had no stop codons and remained in frame with V and J, and every other rearrangement was called non-productive. CDR3 was defined by IMGT convention, running from the second conserved V-encoded cysteine to the conserved J-encoded phenylalanine. The earlier analysis of about 500 of the donors excluded sequences that lacked an unambiguous match to a single V gene segment. In an earlier analysis of some 590 of the donors, V segments were called functional above 56.7% productive rearrangements and were called segregating when the between-donor standard deviation exceeded 5%. A statistical classification framework was developed to diagnose cytomegalovirus status using the catalog of TCR beta chain sequences. A later analysis assigned V and J genes by comparing TCR nucleotide sequences with IMGT/GENE-DB human TR gene sequences. The TCRdist pipeline was used in a later analysis to assign CDR3 sequences and most-parsimonious VDJ recombination scenarios. In a later analysis, each TCR beta chain was defined by its CDR3 amino acid sequence together with its V-gene family, and reads without a unique V-gene family were excluded. In a later analysis, fewer than 650 highly shared, low-generation-probability nucleotide sequences were removed to address suspected cross-contamination and a sequencing artifact. For each public chain, a later analysis derived a clonal expansion index from normalized ranks of inferred template counts within each repertoire. Generation probabilities in a later analysis came from a VDJ recombination model fitted to out-of-frame rearrangements, and those results were checked against IGoR. In a later analysis, TCR-TCR, TCR-HLA and TCR-CMV co-occurrence was scored with hypergeometric tests, and a repertoire-size bias correction was applied to TCR pairs. In a later analysis, false discovery rates were estimated by permuting HLA or CMV assignments 20 times. In a later analysis, co-occurring TCRs were grouped using DBSCAN, and TCRdist sequence similarity was added for clustering within HLA-allele-positive subsets. For co-occurrence clustering, repertoires with fewer than 30,000 or more than 120,000 public chains were excluded, along with five or six repertoires with anomalous nucleotide sharing. As stored in TCRdb, this immuneACCESS dataset retains in-frame rearrangements with V and J assigned. A fraction of the clones does not appear; measured against another copy, unresolved V genes explain less than half of the discrepancy, and the remainder lacks a known reason. D and trimming were read from the DNA, whereas the V and J calls and clone size are those reported in that table. In all, the sample holds around 150,000 clones, and approximately 77% of those were seen once. The ten largest clones capture 2% to 2.5% of the sample.

In total, fewer than 750 healthy bone marrow donors made up the cohort. Cohort members were all nominally healthy when sampled, although unrecorded immune exposures were likely present. The donor was CMV seropositive and was included in the group of some 290 seropositive cohort members. A peripheral blood sample was collected from each donor, and TCR beta sequencing was performed on peripheral blood mononuclear cells. The Qiagen DNeasy Blood Extraction Kit was used to extract genomic DNA from the blood cell samples. The chain is assembled from TRBV25-1 and TRBJ2-6; a stretch of 9 junction bases matches TRBD1. The TCR was taken from a man aged 50-60 years in good health and CMV-seropositive. Specimen: PBMCs. The DNA is TGTGCCAGCAGTGGGACAGGGGCCGGCTCTGGGGCCAACGTCCTGACTTTC. This is translated as CASSGTGAGSGANVLTF.